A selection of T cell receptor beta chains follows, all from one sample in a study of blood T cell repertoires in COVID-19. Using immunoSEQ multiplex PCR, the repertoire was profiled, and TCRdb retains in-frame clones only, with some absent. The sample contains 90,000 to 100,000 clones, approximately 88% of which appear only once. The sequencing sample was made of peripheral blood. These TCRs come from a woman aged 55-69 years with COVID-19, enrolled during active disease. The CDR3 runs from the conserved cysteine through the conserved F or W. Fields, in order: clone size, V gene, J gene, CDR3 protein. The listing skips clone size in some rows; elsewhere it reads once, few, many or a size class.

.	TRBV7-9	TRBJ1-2	CASSFDRASYGYTF
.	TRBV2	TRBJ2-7	CASSSGLVLYF
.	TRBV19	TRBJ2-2	CASSGRGLSGELFF
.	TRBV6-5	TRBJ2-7	CASDSGTGGGGQYF
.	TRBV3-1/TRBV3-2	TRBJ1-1	CASSQGFGGTEAFF
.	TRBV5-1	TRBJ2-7	CASSLSSNYEQYF
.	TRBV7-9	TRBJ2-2	CASSSPGQNTGELFF
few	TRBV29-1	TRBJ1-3	CSVETGNTIYF
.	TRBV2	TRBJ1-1	CASSDGQVKTEAFF
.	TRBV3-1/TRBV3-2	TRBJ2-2	CASSSWAYTGELFF
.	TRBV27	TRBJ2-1	CASSPPPSGYNEQFF
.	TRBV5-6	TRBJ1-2	CASSVIQGNYGYTF
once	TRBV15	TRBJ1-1	CATSRAGAGNTEAFF
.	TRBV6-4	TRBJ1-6	CASSPRTGSFSPLHF
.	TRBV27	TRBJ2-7	CATSGQGFGEQYF
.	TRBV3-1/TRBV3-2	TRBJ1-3	CASSRRDNKNTIYF
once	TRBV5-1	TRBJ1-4	CASSLWGRTGDEKLFF
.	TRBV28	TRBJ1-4	CASRSGSNEKLFF
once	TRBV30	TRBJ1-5	CAWSVGQVGNQPQHF
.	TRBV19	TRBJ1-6	CASSIGGGPSPLHF